This T cell receptor (beta chain) was retrieved from a study of shared clonotypes between healthy human individuals. Study observations and caveats: Clonotype sharing among donors was thought likely to change with sequencing depth.

Germline CDR1 MDHEN, CDR2 SYDVKM. Trimming stripped 6 bases from V and 2 bases from J, with 14 bases between. CDR3 length equals 15 residues. The repertoire was sequenced with immunoSEQ multiplex PCR; TCRdb's copy has only in-frame clones and lacks some. The profile shows about 2.5 million clones, 85% to 95% of them singletons. Caucasian adults residing in Nashville, Tennessee made up all the donors. On this clone itself: Its antigen is still unknown.

The chain combines TRBV28 with TRBJ2-1; D possibly corresponds to TRBD1 (5 bases). The sequence came from a man aged 18 to 30 in good health. Some clones in this sample may be carry-over from other donors' samples. Source material: naive CD4+ T cells from PBMCs. Subset noted: CD45RA+ positively selected. The CDR3 DNA sequence: TGTGCCAGCAGCACCTTGACAGCAACCTACAATGAGCAGTTCTTC. This translates into CASSTLTATYNEQFF.